Listed below are T cell receptor beta chains from one sample, sequenced in a study of blood T cell repertoires in COVID-19. Produced via immunoSEQ multiplex PCR; TCRdb's table is partial and in-frame only. This sample has roughly 150,000 clones; 84% occur once, and the top ten carry roughly 8.9%. The sequenced sample consisted of peripheral blood. The origin of the receptors is a woman in her 50s with acute or convalescent COVID-19. Both conserved end residues are part of each CDR3. The order of the fields is V gene, clone size, D gene, J gene, CDR3 protein, CDR3 DNA. A D gene is named only where the DNA matches it firmly. Size values are once, few and many counts, or a class for expanded clones, and some rows have none.

TRBV6-5	NA	TRBD1	TRBJ1-2	CASSYMDRDYGYTF	TGTGCCAGCAGTTACATGGACAGGGACTATGGCTACACCTTC
TRBV6-2/TRBV6-3	NA	NA	TRBJ2-1	CASSRDNREQFF	TGTGCCAGCAGTCGGGACAATCGTGAGCAGTTCTTC
TRBV15	NA	NA	TRBJ2-3	CATSRERTGRGTDTQYF	TGTGCCACCAGCAGAGAAAGGACAGGGAGGGGCACAGATACGCAGTATTTT
TRBV28	NA	NA	TRBJ1-1	CASSQVLRGNTEAFF	TGTGCCAGCAGCCAAGTACTCAGGGGTAACACTGAAGCTTTCTTT
TRBV2	NA	NA	TRBJ1-4	CASSVGGQTGVFF	TGTGCCAGCAGTGTTGGGGGCCAAACCGGGGTGTTTTTT
TRBV7-8	NA	TRBD1	TRBJ1-2	CASSLAGQRDYTF	TGTGCCAGCAGCTTAGCGGGACAGCGTGACTACACCTTC
TRBV10-3	few	TRBD1	TRBJ1-2	CAISEQGDGYTF	TGTGCCATCAGTGAACAGGGGGATGGCTACACCTTC
TRBV5-6	NA	TRBD1	TRBJ2-7	CASSLWWGTGGYEQYF	TGTGCCAGCAGCTTGTGGTGGGGAACAGGGGGCTACGAGCAGTACTTC
TRBV3-1/TRBV3-2	NA	TRBD2	TRBJ2-1	CASSPLAGGARDEQFF	TGTGCCAGCAGCCCCCTAGCGGGGGGCGCCCGGGATGAGCAGTTCTTC
TRBV20-1	NA	TRBD1	TRBJ2-5	CSAGTEETQYF	TGCAGTGCTGGGACAGAAGAGACCCAGTACTTC
TRBV3-1/TRBV3-2	NA	TRBD1	TRBJ2-5	CASSRRDRGQETQYF	TGTGCCAGCAGCCGTCGGGACAGGGGCCAAGAGACCCAGTACTTC
TRBV19	NA	TRBD1	TRBJ1-2	CASKAGQGTYGYTF	TGTGCCAGTAAGGCGGGACAGGGTACCTATGGCTACACCTTC
TRBV12-3/TRBV12-4	NA	NA	TRBJ1-2	CASRQDYGYTF	TGTGCCAGCAGACAGGACTATGGCTACACCTTC
TRBV5-1	NA	TRBD2	TRBJ2-3	CASSLGTSGTDTQYF	TGCGCCAGCAGCTTAGGGACTAGCGGCACAGATACGCAGTATTTT
TRBV24-1	NA	NA	TRBJ2-1	CATRGAGDLFF	TGTGCCACCAGGGGGGCGGGAGACCTGTTCTTC
TRBV5-4	NA	TRBD1	TRBJ2-2	CASSRGTDNTGELFF	TGTGCCAGCAGCCGTGGGACAGATAACACCGGGGAGCTGTTTTTT
TRBV6-5	NA	TRBD2	TRBJ2-7	CASRGLAGSSYEQYF	TGTGCCAGCAGGGGACTAGCGGGGTCGTCCTACGAGCAGTACTTC
TRBV3-1/TRBV3-2	once	TRBD2	TRBJ2-7	CASSPAGLAYEQYF	TGTGCCAGCAGCCCTGCGGGACTAGCCTACGAGCAGTACTTC
TRBV3-1/TRBV3-2	NA	NA	TRBJ2-1	CASSQDGPGLQNEQFF	TGTGCCAGCAGCCAAGATGGTCCGGGACTCCAAAATGAGCAGTTCTTC
TRBV27	NA	NA	TRBJ1-5	CASSLSVNQPQHF	TGTGCCAGCAGTTTGTCAGTGAATCAGCCCCAGCATTTT
TRBV18	few	NA	TRBJ1-4	CASSIGHAANEKLFF	TGTGCCAGCTCTATCGGACATGCCGCTAATGAAAAACTGTTTTTT
TRBV18	few	NA	TRBJ1-2	CASSPDSFYGYTF	TGTGCCAGCTCACCGGACAGTTTCTATGGCTACACCTTC
TRBV15	NA	NA	TRBJ2-7	CATSRVQDSYEQYF	TGTGCCACCAGCAGAGTCCAGGACTCCTACGAGCAGTACTTC
TRBV10-1	NA	TRBD2	TRBJ2-2	CASSSTSGGTGELFF	TGCGCCAGCAGCTCGACTAGCGGGGGGACCGGGGAGCTGTTTTTT
TRBV5-1	NA	TRBD2	TRBJ2-1	CASTGGPYNEQFF	TGCGCGTCCACGGGGGGGCCTTACAATGAGCAGTTCTTC
TRBV11-3	few	NA	TRBJ1-6	CASSLTEDSPLHF	TGTGCCAGCAGCTTGACAGAAGATTCACCCCTCCACTTT
TRBV6-2/TRBV6-3	NA	NA	TRBJ2-7	CASSYQYEQYF	TGTGCCAGCAGTTACCAGTACGAGCAGTACTTC
TRBV30	NA	NA	TRBJ2-5	CAWSVQGGGTQYF	TGTGCCTGGAGTGTACAGGGTGGTGGGACCCAGTACTTC
TRBV7-2	NA	TRBD2	TRBJ2-3	CASSPGLAGGSDTQYF	TGTGCCAGCAGCCCCGGACTAGCGGGGGGATCAGATACGCAGTATTTT
TRBV6-2/TRBV6-3	NA	NA	TRBJ1-3	CASSDAGTPSGNTIYF	TGTGCCAGCAGCGATGCAGGGACACCTTCTGGAAACACCATATATTTT
TRBV19	NA	NA	TRBJ1-5	CASSMRGQPQHF	TGTGCCAGTAGTATGAGAGGTCAGCCCCAGCATTTT
TRBV5-1	once	NA	TRBJ1-6	CASSLAGAVSPLHF	TGCGCCAGCAGCTTGGCAGGGGCGGTGTCACCCCTCCACTTT
TRBV27	NA	TRBD1	TRBJ1-2	CASSSTGGYGYTF	TGTGCCAGCAGTTCTACAGGGGGCTATGGCTACACCTTC